A selection of T cell receptor beta chains follows, all from one sample in a study of T cells in Graves' hyperthyroidism and ophthalmopathy. TCRdb itself ran the multiplex PCR reads through MiXCR, one entry per CDR3 protein. There are about 300,000 distinct CDR3 sequences in the sample; approximately 18% occur only once, and approximately 35% lies in the top ten. Sequenced sample: blood. These receptors were taken from a middle-aged man with Graves' ophthalmopathy. The CDR3 runs from the conserved cysteine through the conserved F or W. Each record gives: J gene, V gene, clone size, D gene, CDR3 length, CDR3 protein, CDR3 DNA. The D gene is left open where the match is weak. Clone size is not always given. Where it is, it says once, few, many or a class for expanded clones.

TRBJ2-3 | TRBV6-1 | many | - | 18 | CASSETRRRPGGTDTQYF | TGTGCCAGCAGTGAAACGAGGCGGCGGCCCGGGGGCACAGATACGCAGTATTTT
TRBJ2-1 | TRBV10-3 | - | TRBD1 | 12 | CAIKRGGDEQFF | TGTGCCATCAAAAGAGGGGGCGATGAGCAGTTCTTC
TRBJ1-1 | TRBV10-1 | few | - | 13 | CASRDGRNTEAFF | TGCGCCAGCCGGGACGGCAGGAACACTGAAGCTTTCTTT
TRBJ1-6 | TRBV25-1 | - | - | 14 | CASSWADYNSPLHF | TGTGCCAGCAGTTGGGCAGACTATAATTCACCCCTCCACTTT
TRBJ1-2 | TRBV5-1 | - | TRBD1 | 13 | CASSSGQARWGTF | TGCGCCAGCAGCTCTGGACAGGCTCGGTGGGGCACCTTC
TRBJ2-5 | TRBV7-8 | few | - | 15 | CASSLGIRDPETQYF | TGTGCCAGCAGCTTAGGCATCCGGGACCCAGAGACCCAGTACTTC
TRBJ2-5 | TRBV28 | - | TRBD1 | 14 | CASTGQGSEETQYF | TGTGCCAGCACCGGACAGGGGTCCGAAGAGACCCAGTACTTC
TRBJ2-7 | TRBV11-1 | - | TRBD2 | 14 | CASSPRRAGDEQYF | TGTGCCAGCAGCCCAAGGCGAGCGGGAGACGAGCAGTACTTC
TRBJ2-2 | TRBV5-6 | - | - | 13 | CASSFRNTGELFF | TGTGCCAGCAGCTTCAGAAACACCGGGGAGCTGTTTTTT
TRBJ2-7 | TRBV7-3 | many | - | 12 | CASSYSPYEQYF | TGTGCCAGCAGCTACTCCCCCTACGAGCAGTACTTC
TRBJ1-1 | TRBV3-1 | many | - | 16 | CASSQVFREGGTEAFF | TGTGCCAGCAGCCAAGTATTCAGGGAAGGGGGCACTGAAGCTTTCTTT
TRBJ1-1 | TRBV5-6 | - | TRBD1 | 16 | CASSFLGTGMNTEAFF | TGTGCCAGCAGCTTTCTCGGGACAGGGATGAACACTGAAGCTTTCTTT
TRBJ1-1 | TRBV6-1 | - | TRBD1 | 12 | CASEDRATEAFF | TGTGCCAGCGAGGACAGGGCGACTGAAGCTTTCTTT